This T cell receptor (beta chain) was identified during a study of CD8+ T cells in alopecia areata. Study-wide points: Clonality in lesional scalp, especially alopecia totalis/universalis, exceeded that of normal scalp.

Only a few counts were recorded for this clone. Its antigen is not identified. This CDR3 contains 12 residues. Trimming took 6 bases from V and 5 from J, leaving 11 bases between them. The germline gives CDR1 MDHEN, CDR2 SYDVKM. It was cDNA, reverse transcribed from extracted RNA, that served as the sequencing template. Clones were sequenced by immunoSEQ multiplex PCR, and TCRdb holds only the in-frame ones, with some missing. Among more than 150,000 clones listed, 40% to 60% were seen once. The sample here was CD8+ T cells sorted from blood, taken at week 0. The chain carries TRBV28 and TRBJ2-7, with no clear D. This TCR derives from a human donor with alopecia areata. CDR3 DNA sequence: TGTGCCAGCAGCCCTTTGGGGAACGAGCAGTACTTC. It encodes CASSPLGNEQYF.